Listed below are T cell receptor beta chains from one sample, sequenced in a study of blood T cell repertoires in COVID-19. Using immunoSEQ multiplex PCR, the repertoire was profiled, and TCRdb retains in-frame clones only, with some absent. This sample has fewer than 300,000 clones, with around 83% found just once. The sample was PBMCs or T cells enriched from blood (not recorded which). The receptors come from a man aged 40-49 years who had been exposed to COVID-19. Both conserved end residues are part of each CDR3.

TRBV3-1/TRBV3-2,TRBJ2-7,CASSPGGVSALQYF
TRBV2,TRBJ2-4,CASSEPDRVTSQGIQYF
TRBV2,TRBJ2-5,CASSEDRVQETQYF
TRBV14,TRBJ1-1,CASSQEWSGYMNTEAFF
TRBV25-1,TRBJ2-5,CASSLRGLAGVETQYF
TRBV2,TRBJ2-5,CASSMGQEETQYF
TRBV30,TRBJ1-3,CAWSTVSGNTIYF
TRBV6-4,TRBJ2-1,CASSQEAGAYNEQFF
TRBV2,TRBJ2-3,CASGLAGLTDTQYF
TRBV3-1/TRBV3-2,TRBJ2-1,CASSTGNEQFF
TRBV5-6,TRBJ2-7,CASSSRVSLWYEQYF
TRBV5-1,TRBJ2-2,CASSLAVAGGFTGELFF
TRBV11-3,TRBJ2-1,CASSLARYNEQFF
TRBV6-1,TRBJ2-1,CASSESLAPTYNEQFF
TRBV2,TRBJ2-2,CASSGGSNTGELFF
TRBV9,TRBJ1-5,CASSASQDRAGQHF
TRBV27,TRBJ2-1,CASSLPPSTLVAVGRANEQFF
TRBV6-5,TRBJ2-1,CASSYDYSGPKNEQFF
TRBV15,TRBJ2-3,CATSRESTQYF
TRBV5-5,TRBJ1-2,CASSGAVRYGYTF
TRBV3-1/TRBV3-2,TRBJ2-7,CASSGSAGRQYEQYF
TRBV18,TRBJ1-6,CASSQGGRVSPLHF
TRBV5-1,TRBJ2-2,CASSLRGTSAGGELFF
TRBV13,TRBJ2-7,CASSGPGLAGVHEQYF
TRBV28,TRBJ2-4,CASSFYGRENIQYF
TRBV2,TRBJ2-1,CASSESPLGSGYYNEQFF
TRBV14,TRBJ1-3,CASSQCGACSNTIYF
TRBV29-1,TRBJ2-1,CSVGSKPYNEQFF
TRBV11-2,TRBJ2-1,CASSSKNQRNNEQFF
TRBV25-1,TRBJ2-7,CASIAVVYEQYF
TRBV30,TRBJ1-1,CAWRLIDRTEAEAFF
TRBV7-8,TRBJ1-1,CASSFRDKRTEAFF
TRBV7-2,TRBJ2-7,CASSSGLGYYEQYF
TRBV19,TRBJ2-2,CASSAARAGPTNTGELFF
TRBV5-1,TRBJ1-4,CASSSFSATNEKLFF
TRBV30,TRBJ2-2,CASHRGTSGSVGTGELFF
TRBV7-9,TRBJ2-7,CASTTPGSAYEQYF
TRBV24-1,TRBJ1-5,CATGSGAQPQHF
TRBV10-3,TRBJ2-5,CATRSSEIQETQYF
TRBV30,TRBJ1-1,CAWSKTRTEAFF
TRBV28,TRBJ1-2,CASSLSTSNYGYTF
TRBV2,TRBJ1-6,CASGTDDSPLHF
TRBV4-1,TRBJ2-3,CASSQVTSGSGTDTQYF
TRBV30,TRBJ1-4,CAGGDSGSEKLFF
TRBV18,TRBJ1-1,CASSPTRNTEAFF
TRBV19,TRBJ2-1,CASTIAGGGYNEQFF
TRBV6-5,TRBJ2-7,CASRSLTGGHYEQYF
TRBV9,TRBJ2-1,CASSARQGAYNEQFF
TRBV10-3,TRBJ1-5,CAISAGGHQPQHF
TRBV19,TRBJ2-7,CASSLFPSRTAPYEQYF
TRBV21-1,TRBJ2-2,CASSKGGLRSLTGELFF
TRBV7-9,TRBJ2-7,CASSSSPGQVGEQYF
TRBV7-7,TRBJ1-1,CASSAAAGQKAFF